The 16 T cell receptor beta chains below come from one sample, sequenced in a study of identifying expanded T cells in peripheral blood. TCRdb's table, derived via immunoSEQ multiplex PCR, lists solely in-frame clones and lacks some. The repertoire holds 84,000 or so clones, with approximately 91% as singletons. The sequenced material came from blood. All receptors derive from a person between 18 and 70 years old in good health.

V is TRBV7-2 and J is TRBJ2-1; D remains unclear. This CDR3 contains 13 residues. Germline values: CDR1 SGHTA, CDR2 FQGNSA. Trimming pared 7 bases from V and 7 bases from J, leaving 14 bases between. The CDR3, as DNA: TGTGCCAGCACCCAAGGTACGGTTAATGAGCAGTTCTTC. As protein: CASTQGTVNEQFF.

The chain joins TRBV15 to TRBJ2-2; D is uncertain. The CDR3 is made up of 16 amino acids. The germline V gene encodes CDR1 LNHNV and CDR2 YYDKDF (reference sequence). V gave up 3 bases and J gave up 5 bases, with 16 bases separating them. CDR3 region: CATSSDRIGWTGELFF. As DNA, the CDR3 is TGTGCCACCAGCAGCGACCGGATAGGTTGGACCGGGGAGCTGTTTTTT.

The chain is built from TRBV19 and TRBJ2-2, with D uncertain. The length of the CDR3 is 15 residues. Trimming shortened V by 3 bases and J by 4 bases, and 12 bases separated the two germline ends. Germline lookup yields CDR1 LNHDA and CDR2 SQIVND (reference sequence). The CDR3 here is CASSMAGVATGELFF. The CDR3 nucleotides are TGTGCCAGTAGTATGGCTGGGGTCGCCACCGGGGAGCTGTTTTTT.

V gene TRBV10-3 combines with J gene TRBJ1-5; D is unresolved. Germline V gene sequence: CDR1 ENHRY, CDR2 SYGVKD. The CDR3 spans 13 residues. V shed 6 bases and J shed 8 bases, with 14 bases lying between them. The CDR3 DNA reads TGTGCCATCAGCTTAGATCTCCAGGAGCCCCAGCATTTT. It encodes CAISLDLQEPQHF.

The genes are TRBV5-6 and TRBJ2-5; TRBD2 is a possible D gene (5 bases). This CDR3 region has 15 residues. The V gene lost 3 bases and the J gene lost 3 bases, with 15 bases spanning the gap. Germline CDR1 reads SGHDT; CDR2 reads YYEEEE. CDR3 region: CASSSRGLAEETQYF. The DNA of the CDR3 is TGTGCCAGCAGCTCAAGAGGCCTAGCTGAAGAGACCCAGTACTTC. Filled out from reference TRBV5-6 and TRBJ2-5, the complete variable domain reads DAGVTQSPTHLIKTRGQQVTLRCSPKSGHDTVSWYQQALGQGPQFIFQYYEEEERQRGNFPDRFSGHQFPNYSSELNVNALLLGDSALYLCASSSRGLAEETQYFGPGTRLLVL.

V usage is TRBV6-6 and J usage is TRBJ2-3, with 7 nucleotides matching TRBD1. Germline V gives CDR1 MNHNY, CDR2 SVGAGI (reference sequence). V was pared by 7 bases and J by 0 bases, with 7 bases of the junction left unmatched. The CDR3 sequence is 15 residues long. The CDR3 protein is CASTMDRPSTDTQYF. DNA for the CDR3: TGTGCCAGCACTATGGACAGGCCCAGCACAGATACGCAGTATTTT.

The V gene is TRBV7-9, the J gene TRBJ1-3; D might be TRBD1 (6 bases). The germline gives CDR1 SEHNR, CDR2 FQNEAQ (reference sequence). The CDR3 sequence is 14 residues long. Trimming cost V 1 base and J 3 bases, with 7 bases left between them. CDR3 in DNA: TGTGCCAGCAGCTTAGACAGGGTTGGAAACACCATATATTTT. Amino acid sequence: CASSLDRVGNTIYF.

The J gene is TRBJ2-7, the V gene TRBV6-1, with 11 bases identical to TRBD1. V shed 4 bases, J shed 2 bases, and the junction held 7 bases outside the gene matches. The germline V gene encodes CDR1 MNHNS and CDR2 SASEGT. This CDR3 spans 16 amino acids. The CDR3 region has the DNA TGTGCCAGCAGTGTCAGAGGGACAGGGGGAACCTACGAGCAGTACTTC. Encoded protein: CASSVRGTGGTYEQYF.

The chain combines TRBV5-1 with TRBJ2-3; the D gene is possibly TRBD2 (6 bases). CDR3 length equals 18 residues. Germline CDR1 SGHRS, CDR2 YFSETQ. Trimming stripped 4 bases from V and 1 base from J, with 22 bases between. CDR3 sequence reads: CASSAAVTRVGGTDTQYF. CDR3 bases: TGCGCCAGCAGCGCGGCAGTGACTAGAGTCGGTGGCACAGATACGCAGTATTTT.

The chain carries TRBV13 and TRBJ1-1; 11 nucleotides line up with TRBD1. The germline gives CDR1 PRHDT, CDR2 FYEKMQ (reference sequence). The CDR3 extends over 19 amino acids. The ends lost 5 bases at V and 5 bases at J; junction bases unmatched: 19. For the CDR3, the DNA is TGTGCCAGCAGCCCCGTACGGCTAGGGACAGGGGGTTGGAGAACTGAAGCTTTCTTT. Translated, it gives CASSPVRLGTGGWRTEAFF.

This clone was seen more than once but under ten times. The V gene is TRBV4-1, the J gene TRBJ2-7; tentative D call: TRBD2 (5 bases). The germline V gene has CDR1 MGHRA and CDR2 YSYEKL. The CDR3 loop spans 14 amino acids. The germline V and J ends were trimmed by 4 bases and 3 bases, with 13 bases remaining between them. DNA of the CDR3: TGCGCCAGCAGCCTCACTACCCGGGGCTACGAGCAGTACTTC. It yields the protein CASSLTTRGYEQYF.

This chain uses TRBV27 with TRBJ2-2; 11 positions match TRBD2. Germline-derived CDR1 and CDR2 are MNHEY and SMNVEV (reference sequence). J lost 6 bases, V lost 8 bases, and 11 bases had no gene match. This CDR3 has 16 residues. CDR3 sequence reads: CASSGGLAGGPGELFF. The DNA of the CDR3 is TGTGCCAGCTCAGGGGGGCTAGCGGGAGGCCCCGGGGAGCTGTTTTTT.

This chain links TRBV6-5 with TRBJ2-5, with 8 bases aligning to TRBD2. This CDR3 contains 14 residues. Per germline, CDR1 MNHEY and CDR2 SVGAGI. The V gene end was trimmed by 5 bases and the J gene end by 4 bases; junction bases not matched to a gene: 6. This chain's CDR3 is CASSRGLASETQYF. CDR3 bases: TGTGCCAGCAGTCGAGGACTAGCATCAGAGACCCAGTACTTC.

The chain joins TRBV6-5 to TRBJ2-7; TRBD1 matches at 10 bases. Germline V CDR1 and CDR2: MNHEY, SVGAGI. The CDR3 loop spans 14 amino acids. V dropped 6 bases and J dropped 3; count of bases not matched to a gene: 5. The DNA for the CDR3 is TGTGCCAGCAGCTCCGGGACAGGGGTCTACGAGCAGTACTTC. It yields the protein CASSSGTGVYEQYF.

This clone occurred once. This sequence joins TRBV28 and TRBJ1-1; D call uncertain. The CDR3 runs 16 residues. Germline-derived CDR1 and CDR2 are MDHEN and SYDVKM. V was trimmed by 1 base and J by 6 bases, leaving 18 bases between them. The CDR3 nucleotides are TGTGCCAGCAGTTTATCCCCCGGCTTTTCGGGTCCTGAAGCTTTCTTT. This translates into CASSLSPGFSGPEAFF. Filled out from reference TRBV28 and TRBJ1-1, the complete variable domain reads DVKVTQSSRYLVKRTGEKVFLECVQDMDHENMFWYRQDPGLGLRLIYFSYDVKMKEKGDIPEGYSVSREKKERFSLILESASTNQTSMYLCASSLSPGFSGPEAFFGQGTRLTVV.

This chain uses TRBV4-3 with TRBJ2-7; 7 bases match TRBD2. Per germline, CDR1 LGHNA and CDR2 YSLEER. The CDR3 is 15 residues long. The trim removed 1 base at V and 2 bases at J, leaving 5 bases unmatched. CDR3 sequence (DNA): TGCGCCAGCAGCCAAGGCGTCGGACTAGCCTACGAGCAGTACTTC. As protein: CASSQGVGLAYEQYF.